This TCR beta chain appears in the sequencing data of a study of CD8+ T cells in alopecia areata. cDNA reverse transcribed from extracted RNA served as the sequencing template. The data were produced by immunoSEQ multiplex PCR, yet TCRdb's version contains in-frame clones alone and is incomplete. The sample consists of roughly 140,000 clones, 40% to 65% of them appearing once. Notes on this clone: Its antigen is as yet unknown.

Whole-study findings and limits: Sequencing of scalp samples also includes resident alphabeta T cells from normal skin.

The CDR3 extends over 16 amino acids. The germline CDR1 and CDR2 sequences are MNHEY and SMNVEV (reference sequence). V was clipped by 2 bases and J by 9 bases; unmatched bases: 9. V and J are TRBV27 and TRBJ2-4; 11 bases match TRBD2. The specimen was CD4+ T cells sorted from blood, collected at week 0. This receptor was taken from a human donor with alopecia areata. For the CDR3, the DNA is TGTGCCAGCAGTTTAACTAGCGGGAGCCGGCTGGGCATTCAGTACTTC. Residues: CASSLTSGSRLGIQYF.